This TCR beta chain was found in a study of cytomegalovirus exposure and HLA in healthy donors. Study outcomes and limitations: When analyzed later, a missense DCLRE1C variant was found to be linked to TCR beta V- and J-gene trimming. Segments of the TCR beta V type were, in most cases, productive about 87% or about 30% of the time in an earlier analysis.

About this clone: The antigen is not known.

PCR amplification relied on 60 Vbeta primers (plus 13 Jbeta primers). Source study methods: Later analysis identified around 85 million unique TCR beta chains, approximately 11 million shared. Produced via immunoSEQ multiplex PCR; TCRdb's table is partial and in-frame only. V, J and clone size reflect that table, while D and trimming were determined from the DNA. The table includes fewer than 65,000 clones, approximately 77% detected once. Input material: PBMCs. This TCR was recovered from a woman in her 40s in good health and CMV-seropositive.

The CDR3, as DNA: TGTGCCAGCAGCCAACAGGGGCGCGCCACTGAAGCTTTCTTT. This codes for CASSQQGRATEAFF. This rearrangement joins TRBV14 to TRBJ1-1; tentatively, D is TRBD1 (6 bases). Germline V lookup: CDR1 SGHDN, CDR2 FVKESK. V lost 2 bases and J 4 bases, leaving 11 bases between the germline ends. The CDR3 loop spans 14 amino acids.